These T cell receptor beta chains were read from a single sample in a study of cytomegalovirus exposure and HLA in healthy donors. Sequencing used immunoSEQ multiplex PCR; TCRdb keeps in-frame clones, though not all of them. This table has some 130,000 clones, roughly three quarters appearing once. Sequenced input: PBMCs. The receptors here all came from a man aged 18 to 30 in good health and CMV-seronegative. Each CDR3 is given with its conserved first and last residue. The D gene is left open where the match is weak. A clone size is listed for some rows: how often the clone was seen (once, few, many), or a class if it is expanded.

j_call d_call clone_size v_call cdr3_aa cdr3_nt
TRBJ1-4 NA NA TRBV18 CASSPQVAGANEKLFF TGTGCCAGCTCACCACAAGTCGCAGGGGCGAATGAAAAACTGTTTTTT
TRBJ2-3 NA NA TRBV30 CAWSTGLGGVDTQYF TGTGCCTGGAGTACAGGACTTGGGGGCGTAGATACGCAGTATTTT
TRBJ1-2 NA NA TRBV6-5 CASSYSRGRGGYTF TGTGCCAGCAGTTACAGCAGGGGACGGGGTGGCTACACCTTC
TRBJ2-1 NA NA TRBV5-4 CASSLQVEQFF TGTGCCAGCAGCTTGCAGGTTGAGCAGTTCTTC
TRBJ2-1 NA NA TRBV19 CASSILPRNEQFF TGTGCCAGTAGTATTCTACCACGCAATGAGCAGTTCTTC
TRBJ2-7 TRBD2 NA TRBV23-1 CASSQFPSRPSGRAEQYF TGCGCCAGCAGTCAATTCCCTTCCCGTCCTAGCGGGAGAGCCGAGCAGTACTTC
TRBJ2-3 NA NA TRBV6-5 CASSYSNPNSADTQYF TGTGCCAGCAGTTACTCGAATCCGAATAGCGCAGATACGCAGTATTTT
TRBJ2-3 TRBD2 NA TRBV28 CASRPTSGRDMGTQYF TGTGCCAGCAGACCGACTAGCGGGAGGGATATGGGTACGCAGTATTTT
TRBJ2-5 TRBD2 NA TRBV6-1 CASSEDMGGVKGKVAQYF TGTGCCAGCAGTGAAGATATGGGGGGGGTAAAGGGAAAGGTCGCCCAGTACTTC
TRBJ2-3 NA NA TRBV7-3 CASSPRESTDTQYF TGTGCCAGCAGCCCCCGGGAGAGCACAGATACGCAGTATTTT
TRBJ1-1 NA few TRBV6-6 CASSYRQLNTEAFF TGTGCCAGCAGTTACAGACAGTTGAACACTGAAGCTTTCTTT
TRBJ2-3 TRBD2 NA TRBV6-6 CASSSLSGRGTDTQYF TGTGCCAGCAGTTCTCTTAGCGGGAGAGGCACAGATACGCAGTATTTT
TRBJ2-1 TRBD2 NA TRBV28 CASSRPPGGNYNEQFF TGTGCCAGCAGTCGCCCCCCGGGGGGGAACTACAATGAGCAGTTCTTC
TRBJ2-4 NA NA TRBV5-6 CASSLPPGTPYF TGTGCCAGCAGCTTGCCCCCCGGGACACCTTACTTC
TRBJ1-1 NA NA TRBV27 CASPSSGMNTEAFF TGTGCCAGCCCGTCGTCGGGTATGAACACTGAAGCTTTCTTT
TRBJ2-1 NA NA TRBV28 CASMVAGSVNEQFF TGTGCCAGCATGGTGGCGGGATCGGTCAATGAGCAGTTCTTC
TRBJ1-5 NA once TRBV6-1 CASSTGTPPQHF TGTGCCAGCAGTACCGGGACACCCCCCCAGCATTTT
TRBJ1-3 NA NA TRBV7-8 CASSLSFSPVAGVNTIYF TGTGCCAGCAGCTTATCGTTCTCCCCGGTCGCGGGGGTAAACACCATATATTTT
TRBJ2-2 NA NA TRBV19 CASRGDRSNTGELFF TGTGCCAGTAGGGGAGACCGATCGAACACCGGGGAGCTGTTTTTT
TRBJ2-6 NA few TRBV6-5 CASSYHSGANVLTF TGTGCCAGCAGTTACCACTCTGGGGCCAACGTCCTGACTTTC
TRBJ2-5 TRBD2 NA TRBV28 CASSSTGGSGFQETQYF TGTGCCAGCAGTTCCACCGGGGGTAGCGGGTTCCAAGAGACCCAGTACTTC
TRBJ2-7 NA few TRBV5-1 CASRSHQAITEQYF TGCGCCAGCAGATCCCACCAGGCTATTACCGAGCAGTACTTC
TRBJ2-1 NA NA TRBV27 CASWSARIYNEQFF TGTGCCAGCTGGTCGGCTAGGATCTACAATGAGCAGTTCTTC
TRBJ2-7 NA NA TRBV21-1 CASSLQGQYEQYF TGTGCCAGCAGCCTTCAGGGACAGTACGAGCAGTACTTC
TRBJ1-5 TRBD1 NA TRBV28 CASSWTGKQPQHF TGTGCCAGCAGCTGGACAGGGAAACAGCCCCAGCATTTT
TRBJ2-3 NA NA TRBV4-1 CASSSRSGGSTDTQYF TGCGCCAGCAGCTCCCGATCCGGAGGGAGCACAGATACGCAGTATTTT
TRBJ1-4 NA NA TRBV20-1 CSARGSEKLFF TGCAGTGCTAGGGGGAGTGAAAAACTGTTTTTT
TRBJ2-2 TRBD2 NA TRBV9 CASSPKAASGNTGELFF TGTGCCAGCAGCCCAAAGGCGGCTAGCGGGAACACCGGGGAGCTGTTTTTT
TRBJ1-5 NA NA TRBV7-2 CASSFGGNQPQHF TGTGCCAGCAGCTTCGGAGGGAACCAGCCCCAGCATTTT
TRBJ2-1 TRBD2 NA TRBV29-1 CSVEGRVRLAGGNLSSYNEQFF TGCAGCGTTGAGGGCAGGGTAAGACTAGCGGGAGGGAACCTTAGCTCCTACAATGAGCAGTTCTTC
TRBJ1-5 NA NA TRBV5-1 CASSLGQGGQPQHF TGCGCCAGCAGCTTGGGCCAGGGCGGTCAGCCCCAGCATTTT
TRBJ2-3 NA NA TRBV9 CASSVRGGLTTDTQYF TGTGCCAGCAGCGTAAGGGGGGGACTTACCACAGATACGCAGTATTTT
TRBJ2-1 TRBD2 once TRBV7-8 CASSRGTSHLHNEQFF TGTGCCAGCAGCCGGGGGACTAGCCACCTTCACAATGAGCAGTTCTTC
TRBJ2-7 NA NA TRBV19 CASSISHLNTYEQYF TGTGCCAGTAGTATTTCCCACCTAAATACCTACGAGCAGTACTTC
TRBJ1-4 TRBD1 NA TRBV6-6 CASRTQGGKLFF TGTGCCAGCAGAACGCAGGGGGGAAAACTGTTTTTT
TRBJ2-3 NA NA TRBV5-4 CASSLGRDTQYF TGTGCCAGCAGCTTGGGTCGGGATACGCAGTATTTT
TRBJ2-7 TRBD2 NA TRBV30 CAWSFSGRPPPYEQYF TGTGCCTGGAGCTTTAGCGGGAGGCCCCCTCCCTACGAGCAGTACTTC
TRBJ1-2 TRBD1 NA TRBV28 CASSLRQGAVGGYTF TGTGCCAGCAGCCTCAGACAGGGGGCAGTAGGTGGCTACACCTTC
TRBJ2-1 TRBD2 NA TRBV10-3 CAISGSRGEGGNNEQFF TGTGCCATCAGCGGAAGCCGGGGGGAGGGCGGGAACAATGAGCAGTTCTTC
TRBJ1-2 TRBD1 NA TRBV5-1 CASKGQPRQLHGYTF TGCGCCAGCAAGGGACAGCCGCGCCAACTTCATGGCTACACCTTC
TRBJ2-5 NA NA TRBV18 CASSPNSGQETQYF TGTGCCAGCTCACCAAACTCCGGCCAAGAGACCCAGTACTTC
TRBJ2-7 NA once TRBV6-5 CASSPRAGGPGEQYF TGTGCCAGCAGTCCCCGGGCCGGAGGGCCGGGCGAGCAGTACTTC
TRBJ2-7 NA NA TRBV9 CASSSRGGVVGQTEQYF TGTGCCAGCAGCTCAAGAGGAGGGGTTGTGGGACAGACGGAGCAGTACTTC
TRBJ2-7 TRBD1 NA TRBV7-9 CASSAGTGVDEQYF TGTGCCAGCAGCGCCGGGACAGGGGTTGACGAGCAGTACTTC
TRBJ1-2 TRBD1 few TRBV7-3 CASSPTPGTGFCGYTF TGTGCCAGCAGCCCTACCCCCGGGACAGGGTTTTGTGGCTACACCTTC
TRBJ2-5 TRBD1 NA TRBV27 CASSVGGQGAQETQYF TGTGCCAGCAGTGTCGGGGGACAGGGGGCCCAAGAGACCCAGTACTTC
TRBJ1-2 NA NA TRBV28 CASTSPGDTGTRGGYTF TGTGCCAGCACCTCCCCGGGCGATACAGGGACCCGTGGTGGCTACACCTTC
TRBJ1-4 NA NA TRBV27 CASRRVGSEKLFF TGTGCCAGCAGGCGGGTCGGTAGTGAAAAACTGTTTTTT
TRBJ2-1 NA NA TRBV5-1 CASSLNLAARNEQFF TGCGCCAGCAGCTTGAATTTAGCCGCGCGGAATGAGCAGTTCTTC
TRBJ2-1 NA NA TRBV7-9 CASSTTRYEQFF TGTGCCAGCAGCACGACTAGATATGAGCAGTTCTTC
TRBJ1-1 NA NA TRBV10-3 CAISESMTANTEAFF TGTGCCATCAGTGAGTCCATGACAGCCAACACTGAAGCTTTCTTT
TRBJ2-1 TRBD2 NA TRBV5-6 CASSLAGLVDNEQFF TGTGCCAGCAGCTTGGCAGGACTAGTAGACAATGAGCAGTTCTTC
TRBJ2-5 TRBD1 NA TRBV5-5 CASRTGNNQETQYF TGTGCCAGCAGGACAGGGAACAATCAAGAGACCCAGTACTTC
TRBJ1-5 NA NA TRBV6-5 CASSYSGTANQPQHF TGTGCCAGCAGTTACTCCGGGACTGCCAATCAGCCCCAGCATTTT
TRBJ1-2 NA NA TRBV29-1 CSVEPAGDFYGYTF TGCAGCGTTGAGCCGGCAGGTGATTTCTATGGCTACACCTTC
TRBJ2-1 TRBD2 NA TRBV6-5 CASGQRETRNEQFF TGTGCCAGCGGTCAGCGGGAGACAAGGAATGAGCAGTTCTTC
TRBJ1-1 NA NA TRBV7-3 CASSFTERTEAFF TGTGCCAGCAGCTTTACAGAGCGGACTGAAGCTTTCTTT
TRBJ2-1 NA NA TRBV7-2 CASSLAGTLRSSYNEQFF TGTGCCAGCAGCTTAGCGGGGACTCTCCGTAGCTCCTACAATGAGCAGTTCTTC
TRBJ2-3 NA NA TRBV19 CASRTVRSTDTQYF TGTGCCAGTCGGACAGTGCGGAGCACAGATACGCAGTATTTT